The clone carrying this T cell receptor beta chain was observed once. The target antigen is unknown. This entry belongs to a study of cytomegalovirus exposure and HLA in healthy donors. Germline V gives CDR1 SGHDN, CDR2 FVKESK. Deletions cut 4 bases from V and 5 bases from J, with 23 bases between. CDR3 size: 17 residues. Whole-study findings and limits: Researchers catalogued approximately 170 TCR beta chains as cytomegalovirus-associated.

Assay: immunoSEQ multiplex PCR; the TCRdb copy retains only in-frame clones and omits some. The table shows 150,000 to 200,000 clones, with approximately 90% occurring only once. The sequenced sample consisted of PBMCs. This clonotype was obtained from a man between 18 and 35 years old in good health and CMV-seronegative. This chain uses TRBV14 with TRBJ1-2, with D tentatively TRBD1 (5 bases). DNA for the CDR3: TGTGCCAGCAGCCCCGGGGGGTCCAGCCTAGTCAAATATGGCTACACCTTC. Translated: CASSPGGSSLVKYGYTF.